This section outlines one T cell receptor beta chain sequence together with its context. Its antigen is unidentified. This sample is drawn from a study of monozygotic twins with inflammatory bowel disease. Findings and limits, study-wide: Separate T cell subtypes could not be resolved from one another. Relative to healthy twins, IBD patients had fewer clonotypes in common with others, a gap that was especially apparent with disease activity.

The CDR3 contains 17 residues. Amplification used two nested PCRs: about 17 cycles, then 8 to 10 cycles, on TCRalpha/TCRbeta cDNA. TCRdb reworked the 5' RACE reads into one entry per CDR3 protein, no DNA. This specimen shows over 110,000 distinct CDR3 sequences; the ten leading clones hold approximately 2.5%. The source material was blood. The V call is TRBV12-3 or TRBV12-4, the J call TRBJ1-5; without DNA, the TCRdb call of TRBD1 cannot be checked. This TCR was sampled from a human donor with ulcerative colitis or Crohn's disease, or a healthy co-twin of an affected twin (not recorded which). CDR3 sequence reads: CASRGTGTMGSNQPQHF.